The 28 T cell receptor beta chains below all came from one sample that was sequenced in a study of T cells in Graves' hyperthyroidism and ophthalmopathy. There were TCR beta CDR3 regions amplified from RNA transcripts. RT-PCR in the first round (using the HTBI primer set) targeted the TCR CDR3. TCRdb called the multiplex PCR reads again in MiXCR, with one record for every CDR3 protein. The data contain about 570,000 distinct CDR3 sequences, approximately 44% of them singletons. Input material: peripheral blood or thyroid tissue (not recorded which). These receptors were obtained from an adult woman with Graves' disease, either hyperthyroidism or ophthalmopathy (not recorded which).

This clonotype was seen at least ten times. This rearrangement joins TRBV28 to TRBJ2-5, with D hard to call. Trimming removed 5 bases at V and 4 bases at J, with 11 bases between. CDR1 is MDHEN, CDR2 SYDVKM, per germline. CDR3 size: 13 residues. The CDR3 reads CASSVGLLETQYF. Written as DNA, the CDR3 is TGTGCCAGCAGTGTAGGGTTACTAGAGACCCAGTACTTC.

There are many counts of this clonotype. The chain recombines TRBV11-2 with TRBJ1-2; D unresolved. The length of the CDR3 is 11 residues. CDR1 and CDR2 from the germline V gene are SGHAT and FQNNGV. Trimming took off 5 bases at V and 5 bases at J, with 6 bases between the two ends. Here the CDR3 reads CASSRYYGYTF. The CDR3 nucleotides read TGTGCCAGCAGCCGTTATTATGGCTACACCTTC.

V usage is TRBV7-9 and J usage is TRBJ1-1; D remains ambiguous. Germline-derived CDR1 and CDR2 are SEHNR and FQNEAQ (reference sequence). The V and J ends lost 6 bases and 4 bases respectively, with 9 bases between them. The CDR3 covers 12 residues. Here the CDR3 reads CASRNPSTEAFF. The CDR3 DNA reads as TGTGCCAGCAGGAATCCGAGCACTGAAGCTTTCTTT.

The chain links TRBV10-3 to TRBJ1-5; tentative D call: TRBD1 (6 bases). V was pared by 0 bases and J by 4 bases, with 10 bases between. The CDR3 sequence is 15 residues long. Germline V lookup: CDR1 ENHRY, CDR2 SYGVKD. The CDR3 sequence: CAISESVQGNQPQHF. CDR3 coding DNA: TGTGCCATCAGTGAGTCCGTGCAGGGGAATCAGCCCCAGCATTTT.

The chain carries TRBV29-1 and TRBJ2-7, with 7 bases that match TRBD2. CDR3 length: 11 residues. CDR1 is SQVTM, CDR2 ANQGSEA, per germline. The trim removed 1 base at V and 7 bases at J, leaving 1 base unmatched. The CDR3 is CSVEGGGEQYF. The CDR3 DNA reads as TGCAGCGTTGAAGGGGGGGGGGAGCAGTACTTC.

The chain is built from TRBV25-1 and TRBJ2-5, with 8 nucleotides matching TRBD2. CDR3 size: 15 residues. With 4 bases clipped from V and 5 bases from J, the junction kept 9 bases outside the gene matches. Germline assignment: CDR1 MGHDK and CDR2 SYGVNS. CDR3 DNA: TGTGCCAGCAGTGCTAGTATAGCGGGAACGGAGACCCAGTACTTC. Its translation: CASSASIAGTETQYF.

The chain uses TRBV2 and TRBJ1-1; TRBD1 matches at 7 bases. V lost 7 bases to trimming and J lost 1 base; unmatched junction nucleotides: 3. The V gene's germline CDR1 is SNHLY and CDR2 FYNNEI. This CDR3 has 13 amino acids. The CDR3 nucleotides read TGTGCCAGCACAGGGGGGAGGAACACTGAAGCTTTCTTT. Its protein product is CASTGGRNTEAFF. Together with reference TRBV2 and TRBJ1-1, the CDR3 gives the full variable domain: EPEVTQTPSHQVTQMGQEVILRCVPISNHLYFYWYRQILGQKVEFLVSFYNNEISEKSEIFDDQFSVERPDGSNFTLKIRSTKLEDSAMYFCASTGGRNTEAFFGQGTRLTVV.

The rearrangement links TRBV7-3 to TRBJ1-4; D is undetermined. Trimming shortened V by 5 bases and J by 7 bases, and 14 bases separated the two germline ends. This CDR3 spans 14 amino acids. Germline assignment: CDR1 SGHTA and CDR2 FQGTGA. The CDR3 DNA sequence: TGTGCCAGCAGCCCCATGAAGGGTCGTGAAAAACTGTTTTTT. This gives the protein CASSPMKGREKLFF.

This chain uses TRBV7-9 with TRBJ1-5, with D maybe TRBD1 (5 bases). V was shortened by 9 bases and J by 2 bases, with 11 bases between the two germline ends. The CDR3 has 13 residues. In germline, CDR1 is SEHNR, CDR2 FQNEAQ (reference sequence). The CDR3 here is CASDAGGNQPQHF. DNA of the CDR3: TGTGCCAGTGACGCGGGGGGCAATCAGCCCCAGCATTTT. Full variable domain (remainder filled in from reference TRBV7-9 and TRBJ1-5): DTGVSQNPRHKITKRGQNVTFRCDPISEHNRLYWYRQTLGQGPEFLTYFQNEAQLEKSRLLSDRFSAERPKGSFSTLEIQRTEQGDSAMYLCASDAGGNQPQHFGDGTRLSIL.

This clonotype was seen many times. The chain links TRBV7-8 to TRBJ1-2; D may be TRBD1 (5 bases). The CDR3 sequence is 14 residues long. CDR1 is SGHVS, CDR2 FQNEAQ, per germline. V lost 1 base, J lost 6 bases, and 12 bases lay in between. CDR3 region: CASSLVLAGDGYTF. The DNA for the CDR3 is TGTGCCAGCAGCTTAGTCCTAGCGGGGGATGGCTACACCTTC.

This clonotype was picked up many times. V is TRBV11-2 and J is TRBJ2-5; D possibly corresponds to TRBD1 (5 bases). Trimming cost V 7 bases and J 5 bases, with 17 bases left between them. This CDR3 comprises 14 residues. Germline values: CDR1 SGHAT, CDR2 FQNNGV. The CDR3 region is CASTLGLGVETQYF. The CDR3 nucleotides are TGTGCCAGCACCTTGGGTCTAGGGGTCGAGACCCAGTACTTC. Together with reference TRBV11-2 and TRBJ2-5, the CDR3 gives the full variable domain: EAGVAQSPRYKIIEKRQSVAFWCNPISGHATLYWYQQILGQGPKLLIQFQNNGVVDDSQLPKDRFSAERLKGVDSTLKIQPAKLEDSAVYLCASTLGLGVETQYFGPGTRLLVL.

The chain has TRBV10-3 and TRBJ2-2, with 7 bases identical to TRBD1. Germline loops: CDR1 ENHRY, CDR2 SYGVKD. Trimming cost V 0 bases and J 4 bases; bases outside gene matches: 5. The length of the CDR3 is 16 residues. DNA for the CDR3: TGTGCCATCAGTGAGTCGGCACAGGGGATCACCGGGGAGCTGTTTTTT. This encodes CAISESAQGITGELFF.

In its sample, this clonotype was seen many times. This chain links TRBV20-1 with TRBJ1-6; possibly TRBD1 for D (5 bases). Germline V CDR1 and CDR2: DFQATT, SNEGSKA (reference sequence). V was cut by 6 bases and J by 13 bases, with 19 bases left in between. This CDR3 region has 13 residues. Here the CDR3 DNA reads TGCAGTGCCAGTCGGGGCCCCTCCAATCCCCTCCACTTT. The encoded protein is CSASRGPSNPLHF.

V and J are TRBV11-2 and TRBJ2-1, with D possibly TRBD2 on 6 matching bases. The CDR3 has 12 residues. Germline lookup yields CDR1 SGHAT and CDR2 FQNNGV. The V end was cut by 8 bases, the J end by 9 bases, with 14 bases between. Here the CDR3 DNA reads TGTGCCAGCCGGGGGTTGGGGTTTGAGCAGTTCTTC. It yields the protein CASRGLGFEQFF.

In its sample, this clonotype was seen many times. The CDR3 reads CASSERKRAYEQYF. The CDR3 DNA reads as TGTGCCAGCAGTGAAAGGAAAAGGGCCTACGAGCAGTACTTC. This chain connects TRBV2 to TRBJ2-7; no reliable D call. Trimming shortened V by 2 bases and J by 2 bases, and 10 bases separated the two germline ends. The CDR3 spans 14 residues. Germline V gene sequence: CDR1 SNHLY, CDR2 FYNNEI.

This clonotype is a singleton in its sample. This rearrangement joins TRBV20-1 to TRBJ1-5; D unclear. V was shortened by 1 base and J by 2 bases, with 3 bases between the two germline ends. The V gene's germline CDR1 is DFQATT and CDR2 SNEGSKA (reference sequence). The CDR3 is 12 residues long. CDR3 residues: CSARARNQPQHF. CDR3 nucleotides: TGCAGTGCTAGAGCCCGCAATCAGCCCCAGCATTTT.

This clonotype was found once. One end of the junction is discordant with germline, which a read error may explain. This chain uses TRBV20-1 with TRBJ2-7; unclear D gene. The CDR3 is made up of 14 amino acids. Germline-derived CDR1 and CDR2 are DFQATT and SNEGSKA (reference sequence). CDR3 residues: CSARDPASSYEQCF. CDR3 nucleotides: TGCAGTGCTAGAGATCCGGCAAGCTCCTACGAGCAGTGCTTC.

This clonotype has ten or more counts. This chain links TRBV3-1 with TRBJ1-2; TRBD1 is a possible D gene (5 bases). CDR1 and CDR2 (germline): LGHDT, YNNKEL (reference sequence). The CDR3 spans 14 residues. Trimming stripped 0 bases from V and 5 bases from J, with 10 bases between. The CDR3: CASSQDATVYGYTF. For the CDR3, the DNA is TGTGCCAGCAGCCAAGATGCGACAGTTTATGGCTACACCTTC.

V gene TRBV7-2 combines with J gene TRBJ2-3; D gene uncertain. The V gene's germline CDR1 is SGHTA and CDR2 FQGNSA. This CDR3 is 14 amino acids long. Trimming cost V 2 bases and J 1 base, with 7 bases left between them. Here the CDR3 DNA reads TGTGCCAGCAGCTTAACTTGGGGCACAGATACGCAGTATTTT. Its protein is CASSLTWGTDTQYF.

This clonotype has a count of ten or more. The rearrangement joins TRBV7-3 to TRBJ2-5; 11 bases agree with TRBD2. The CDR3 is 19 amino acids. Germline CDR1 and CDR2: SGHTA and FQGTGA. V shed 3 bases and J 0 bases; nucleotides not matched to a gene: 12. CDR3 residues: CASSFGLAGAVLYQETQYF. CDR3 coding DNA: TGTGCCAGCAGCTTCGGACTAGCGGGCGCAGTCCTATACCAAGAGACCCAGTACTTC. Filled out from reference TRBV7-3 and TRBJ2-5, the complete variable domain reads GAGVSQTPSNKVTEKGKYVELRCDPISGHTALYWYRQSLGQGPEFLIYFQGTGAADDSGLPNDRFFAVRPEGSVSTLKIQRTERGDSAVYLCASSFGLAGAVLYQETQYFGPGTRLLVL.

This clonotype has ten or more counts. V and J are TRBV27 and TRBJ1-1, with 7 bases fitting TRBD1. The CDR3 is 14 residues long. CDR1 and CDR2 (germline): MNHEY, SMNVEV (reference sequence). With V trimmed by 5 bases and J by 8 bases, 11 bases remained unmatched. This CDR3 is CASSPNQQGTEAFF. The CDR3 DNA sequence: TGTGCCAGCAGTCCTAACCAACAGGGGACCGAAGCTTTCTTT.

With regard to this clonotype: Possible read error: a much larger clone is one base away. This chain joins TRBV6-1 and TRBJ2-7; D gene unclear. The CDR3 sequence is 13 residues long. Germline V gene data show CDR1 as MNHNS and CDR2 as SASEGT. The germline V and J ends were trimmed by 3 bases and 2 bases, with 8 bases remaining between them. The DNA of the CDR3 is TGTGCCAGCAGTGAGGCGGTGACCTACGAGCAGTACTTC. This gives the protein CASSEAVTYEQYF.

The chain combines TRBV29-1 with TRBJ1-4; no firm D call. Trimming took 5 bases from V and 8 from J, leaving 12 bases between them. The CDR3 runs 12 residues. Per germline, CDR1 SQVTM and CDR2 ANQGSEA. In nucleotides, the CDR3 is TGCAGCGTTCGGGGATTCACGGAAAAACTGTTTTTT. It translates to CSVRGFTEKLFF.

This clonotype showed up many times. J is TRBJ1-2 and V is TRBV29-1; D unresolved. The ends were cut back, 2 bases at V and 4 bases at J, with 8 bases in the middle. CDR1 SQVTM and CDR2 ANQGSEA come from the germline V gene. The length of the CDR3 is 12 residues. The CDR3 sequence: CSVESAVYGYTF. Written as DNA, the CDR3 is TGCAGCGTTGAAAGTGCCGTCTATGGCTACACCTTC.

The chain carries TRBV2 and TRBJ2-7; 15 positions agree with TRBD2. The J call may be mistaken, given a closer DNA end match to TRBJ2-1. The CDR3 spans 15 residues. The V gene's germline CDR1 is SNHLY and CDR2 FYNNEI. The CDR3 sequence is CASNGLAGGFNEQFF. The CDR3 bases are TGTGCCAGCAACGGACTAGCGGGAGGGTTTAATGAGCAGTTCTTC.

V gene TRBV10-2 combines with J gene TRBJ2-6; D might be TRBD1 (5 bases). V gave up 6 bases and J gave up 9 bases, with 15 bases separating them. The germline gives CDR1 WSHSY, CDR2 SAAADI. The CDR3 runs 14 residues. The CDR3 region has the DNA TGCGCCAGCAGAGGGGCCACGGACCTCAACGTCCTGACTTTC. Its protein product is CASRGATDLNVLTF.

This clonotype has a count of ten or more. This chain uses TRBV28 with TRBJ2-5; 12 bases are a match to TRBD2. The CDR3 is 15 amino acids. The germline V gene has CDR1 MDHEN and CDR2 SYDVKM. With 2 bases clipped from V and 7 bases from J, the junction kept 5 bases outside the gene matches. In DNA form, the CDR3 reads TGTGCCAGCAGTTTACTAGCGGGAGGGCCCGGGACCCAGTACTTC. Amino acids: CASSLLAGGPGTQYF.

V usage is TRBV19 and J usage is TRBJ2-2; D is possibly TRBD1 (6 bases). V lost 3 bases to trimming and J lost 3 bases, with 11 bases between them. The CDR3 totals 15 residues. Germline loops: CDR1 LNHDA, CDR2 SQIVND (reference sequence). The CDR3 region is CASSIGTRYTGELFF. CDR3 DNA sequence: TGTGCCAGTAGTATTGGGACACGCTACACCGGGGAGCTGTTTTTT.